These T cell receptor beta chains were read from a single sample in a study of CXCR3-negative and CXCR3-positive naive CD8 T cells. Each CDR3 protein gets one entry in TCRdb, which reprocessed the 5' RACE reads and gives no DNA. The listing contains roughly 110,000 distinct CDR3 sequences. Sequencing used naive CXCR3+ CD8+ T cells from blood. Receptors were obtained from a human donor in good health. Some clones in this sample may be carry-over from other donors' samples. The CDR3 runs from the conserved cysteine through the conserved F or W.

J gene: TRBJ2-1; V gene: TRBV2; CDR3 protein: CASSEAAAYNDQFF
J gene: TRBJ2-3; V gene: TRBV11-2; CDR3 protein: CASSLGGGKDTDTQYF
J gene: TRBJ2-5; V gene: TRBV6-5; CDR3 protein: CASGEGPGGGQETQYF
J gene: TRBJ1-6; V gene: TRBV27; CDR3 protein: CASSLFGGNNHSPLHF
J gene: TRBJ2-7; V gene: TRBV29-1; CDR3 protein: CSVGGHSRSSYEQYF
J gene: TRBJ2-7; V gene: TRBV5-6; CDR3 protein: CASSMGGSSYEQYF
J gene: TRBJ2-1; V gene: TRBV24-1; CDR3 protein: CATSEGLASDEQFF
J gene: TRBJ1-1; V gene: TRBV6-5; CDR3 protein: CASSYLGTEAFF
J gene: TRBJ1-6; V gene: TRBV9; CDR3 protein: CASRSGAGESPLHF
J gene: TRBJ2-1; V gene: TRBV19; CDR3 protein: CASPTPRNEQFF
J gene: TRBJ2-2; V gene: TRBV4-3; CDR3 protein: CASSQEVRDEGRTGELFF
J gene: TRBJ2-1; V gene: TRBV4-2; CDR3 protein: CASSQDGGDNEQFF
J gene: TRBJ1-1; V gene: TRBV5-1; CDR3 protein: CASTHVTDYKSEAFF
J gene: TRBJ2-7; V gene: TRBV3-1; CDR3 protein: CASSPSSVAGGREQYF
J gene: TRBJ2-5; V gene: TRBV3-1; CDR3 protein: CASIQDPGLQETQYF
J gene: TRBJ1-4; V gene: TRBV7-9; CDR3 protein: CASGLKTGDEKLFF
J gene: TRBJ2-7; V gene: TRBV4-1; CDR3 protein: CASSQGGTGLREQYF
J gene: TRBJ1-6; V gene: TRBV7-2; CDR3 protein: CASSLRPDQGLLHF
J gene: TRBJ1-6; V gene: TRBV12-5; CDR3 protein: CASGLVVLGLSLSNSPLHF
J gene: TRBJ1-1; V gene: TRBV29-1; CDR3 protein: CSVEGDRGHVNTEAFF
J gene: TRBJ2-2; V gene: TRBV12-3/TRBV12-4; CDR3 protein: CASTKLAGVAGELFF
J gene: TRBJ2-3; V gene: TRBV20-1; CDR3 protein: CSARGQWTSGEITDTQYF
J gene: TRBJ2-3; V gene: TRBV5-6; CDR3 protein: CASSLRLAGVTDTQYF
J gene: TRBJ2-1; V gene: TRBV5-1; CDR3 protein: CASSLRREGYNEQFF
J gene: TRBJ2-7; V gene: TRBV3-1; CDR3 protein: CASSQGSGAYEQYF
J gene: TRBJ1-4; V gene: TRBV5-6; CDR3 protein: CAGSPGTEYEKLFF
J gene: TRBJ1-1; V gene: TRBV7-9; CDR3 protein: CASSLASEAFF
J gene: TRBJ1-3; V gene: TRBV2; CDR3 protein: CASSPTGGVMAYAGNTIYF
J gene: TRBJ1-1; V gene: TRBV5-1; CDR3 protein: CASSLGPVNTEAFF
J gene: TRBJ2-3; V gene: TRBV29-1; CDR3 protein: CSVEVWDRSTDTQYF
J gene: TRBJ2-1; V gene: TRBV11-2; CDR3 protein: CASSPRAEQFF
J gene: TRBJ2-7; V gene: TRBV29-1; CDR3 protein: CSVVGQGLGEQYF